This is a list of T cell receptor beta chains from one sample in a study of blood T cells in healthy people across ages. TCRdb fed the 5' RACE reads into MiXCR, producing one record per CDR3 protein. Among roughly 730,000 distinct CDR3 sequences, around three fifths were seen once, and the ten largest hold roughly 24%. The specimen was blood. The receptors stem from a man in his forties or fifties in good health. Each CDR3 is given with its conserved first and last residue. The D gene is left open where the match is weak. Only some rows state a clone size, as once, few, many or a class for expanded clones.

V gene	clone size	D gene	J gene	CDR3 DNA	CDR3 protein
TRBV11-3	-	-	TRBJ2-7	TGTGCCAGCAGCTCGCCCGACAGGCGCTCCTACGAGCAGTACTTC	CASSSPDRRSYEQYF
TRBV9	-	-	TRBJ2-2	TGTGCCAGCAAGGTGACAGGGAACACCGGGGAGCTGTTTTTT	CASKVTGNTGELFF
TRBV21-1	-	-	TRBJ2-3	TGTGCCAGCAGCAACGGGACTAGCGGTAGCACAGATACGCAGTATTTT	CASSNGTSGSTDTQYF
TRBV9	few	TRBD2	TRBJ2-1	TGTGCCAGCAGCGTAGAGGTAGCGGGGGGGAGGCTCTACAATGAGCAGTTCTTC	CASSVEVAGGRLYNEQFF
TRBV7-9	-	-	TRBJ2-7	TGTGCCAGCACCACGTACCAGGGTTCAGACTACGAGCAGTACTTC	CASTTYQGSDYEQYF
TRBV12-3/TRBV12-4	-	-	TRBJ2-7	TGTGCCAGCAGTTTAGCGCCCAGAGTCTCCTACGAGCAGTACTTC	CASSLAPRVSYEQYF
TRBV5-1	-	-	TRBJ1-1	TGCGCCAGCAGCTTGGGGGGGGGCCTCCTGGGGACTGAAGCTTTCTTT	CASSLGGGLLGTEAFF
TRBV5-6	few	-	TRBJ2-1	TGTGCCAGCAGCTTGGCCGCCGTACTACGGTCCAATGAGCAGTTCTTC	CASSLAAVLRSNEQFF
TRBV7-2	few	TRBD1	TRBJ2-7	TGTGCCAGCAGTGTCACCCGGGACAGATACGAGCAGTACTTC	CASSVTRDRYEQYF
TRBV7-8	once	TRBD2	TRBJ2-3	TGTGCCGCAAGACTAGCGGGTATTACAGATACGCAGTATTTT	CAARLAGITDTQYF
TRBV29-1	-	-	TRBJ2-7	TGCAGCGTTGATGTCCTTAAGGGTACACAGTACTTC	CSVDVLKGTQYF
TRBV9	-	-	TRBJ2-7	TGTGCCAGCAGCGCTGACAGGAGCTCCTACGAGCAGTACTTC	CASSADRSSYEQYF
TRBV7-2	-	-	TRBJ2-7	TGTGCCAGCAGCTTAGAGTTTGGAGGGTGGTACGAGCAGTACTTC	CASSLEFGGWYEQYF
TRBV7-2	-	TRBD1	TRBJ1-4	TGTGCCAGCAGCCCTGGACAGGGTTGGGAAAAACTGTTTTTT	CASSPGQGWEKLFF
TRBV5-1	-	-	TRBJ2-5	TGCGCCAGCAGCTATTCCTTACAAGAGACCCAGTACTTC	CASSYSLQETQYF
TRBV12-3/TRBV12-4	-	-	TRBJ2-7	TGTGCCAGCGCGAGGAGGGCGGACGAGCAGTACTTC	CASARRADEQYF
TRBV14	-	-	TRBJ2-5	TGTGCCAGCAGCCAAGATTGGGAGGGACGAGGGGGGACCCAGTACTTC	CASSQDWEGRGGTQYF
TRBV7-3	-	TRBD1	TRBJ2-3	TGTGCCAGCAGCTTATGGGCAGGGGGACCAGATACGCAGTATTTT	CASSLWAGGPDTQYF
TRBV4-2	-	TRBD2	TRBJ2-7	TGTGCCAGCAGCATAGGACTAGGGCTAAGCGAGCAGTACTTC	CASSIGLGLSEQYF
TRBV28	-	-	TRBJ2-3	TGTGCCAGCAGTGTATTCAGGACAGATACGCAGTATTTT	CASSVFRTDTQYF
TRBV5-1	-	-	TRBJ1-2	TGCGCCAGCAGTGGGGAAGACTATGGCTACACCTTC	CASSGEDYGYTF
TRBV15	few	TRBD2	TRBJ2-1	TGTGCCACCAGCAGAGACGCACTAGCGGGTACAGACAATGAGCAGTTCTTC	CATSRDALAGTDNEQFF
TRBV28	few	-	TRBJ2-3	TGTGCCAGCAGTCCCCTCCCCGGGGCCGGCACTACAGATACGCAGTATTTT	CASSPLPGAGTTDTQYF
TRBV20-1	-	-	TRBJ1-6	TGCAGTGCTAGTGAGTTTAGGAGCTCCTATAATTCACCCCTCCACTTT	CSASEFRSSYNSPLHF
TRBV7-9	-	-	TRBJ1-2	TGTGCCAGCAGCTTAGCGGGACAATCCCAGGACTATGGCTACACCTTC	CASSLAGQSQDYGYTF
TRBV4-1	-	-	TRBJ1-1	TGCGCCAGCAGACCCCACGCGGAGGGCGTTAATGGGGCGGCTTTCTTT	CASRPHAEGVNGAAFF
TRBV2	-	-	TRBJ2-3	TGTGCCAGCAGTGAAACCTTCACAGGGAGGGATACGCAGTATTTT	CASSETFTGRDTQYF
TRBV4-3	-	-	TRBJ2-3	TGCGCCAGCAGCCAAGAAAACAGGGATGGTACAGATACGCAGTATTTT	CASSQENRDGTDTQYF
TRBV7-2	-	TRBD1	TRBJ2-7	TGTGCCAGCAGTCGTTCAGGGGGTATCGACGAGCAGTACTTC	CASSRSGGIDEQYF
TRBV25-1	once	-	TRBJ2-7	TGTACCAGCAGTGGGCGAGGGGAGAGCTCCTACGAGCAGTACTTC	CTSSGRGESSYEQYF
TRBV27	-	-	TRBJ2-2	TGTGCCAGCAGTCTGCTGCGGCCCTCGAACACCGGGGAGCTGTTTTTT	CASSLLRPSNTGELFF
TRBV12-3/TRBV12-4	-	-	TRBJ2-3	TGTGCCAGCAGTTTCGCAGATCCAGATACGCAGTATTTT	CASSFADPDTQYF
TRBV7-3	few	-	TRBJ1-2	TGTGCCAGCAGCTTACGACAGGCTCCGTCAAGTGGCTACACCTTC	CASSLRQAPSSGYTF
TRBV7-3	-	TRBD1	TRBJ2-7	TGTGCCAGCAGCCCACAGGGCGGACAGGCCTACAATGAGCAGTACTTC	CASSPQGGQAYNEQYF
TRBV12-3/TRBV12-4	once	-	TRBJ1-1	TGTGCCAGCAGTCCTCCCCGGGGTGGGGGGAACACTGAGGCTTTCTTT	CASSPPRGGGNTEAFF
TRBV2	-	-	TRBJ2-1	TGTGCCAGCAGCGTCCGCTTCTACAATGAGCAGTTCTTC	CASSVRFYNEQFF
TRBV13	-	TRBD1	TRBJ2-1	TGTGCCAGCAGTCCTGAAGACAGGGCAACGAATGAGCAGTTCTTC	CASSPEDRATNEQFF
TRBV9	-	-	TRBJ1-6	TGTGCCAGCAGCCCTTCCGGGCTTTCCAGTTCACCCCTCCACTTT	CASSPSGLSSSPLHF
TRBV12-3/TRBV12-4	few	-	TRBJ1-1	TGTGCCAGCAGTTTTACTGCCTTTAACACTGAAGCTTTCTTT	CASSFTAFNTEAFF
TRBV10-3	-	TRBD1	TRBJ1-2	TGTGCCATCAGCCCAGCGGGACAGGGGGAGCGACCTTACTACGGGAACTATGGCTACACCTTC	CAISPAGQGERPYYGNYGYTF
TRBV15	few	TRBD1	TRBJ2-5	TGTGCCACAGCCGGGACAGGGGGCTTTGAGACCCAGTACTTC	CATAGTGGFETQYF
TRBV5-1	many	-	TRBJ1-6	TGCGCCAGCAGCTTGGAGTATAATTCACCCCTCCACTTT	CASSLEYNSPLHF
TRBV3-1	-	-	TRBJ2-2	TGTGCCAGCAGCCAAGATCTCCTTAGGTGGAATCCCACCGGGGAGCTGTTTTTT	CASSQDLLRWNPTGELFF
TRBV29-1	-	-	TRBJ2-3	TGCAGCGTGAATACCGGGGCGTACGGAACGCAGTATTTT	CSVNTGAYGTQYF
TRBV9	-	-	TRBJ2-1	TGTGCCAGCAGCGTACGAGAAAGCTCCTACAATGAGCAGTTCTTC	CASSVRESSYNEQFF
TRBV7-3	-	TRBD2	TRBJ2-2	TGTGCCAGCAGCTTATACGAGACTAGCGATGCCGGGGAGCTGTTTTTT	CASSLYETSDAGELFF
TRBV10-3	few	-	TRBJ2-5	TGTGCCATCAGAGCAGCACAGGGAAGGGAAGGGACCCAGTACTTC	CAIRAAQGREGTQYF
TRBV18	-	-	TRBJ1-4	TGTGCCAGCTCACCACTCGCAGGGGTTACAACTAATGAAAAACTGTTTTTT	CASSPLAGVTTNEKLFF
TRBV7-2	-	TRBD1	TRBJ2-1	TGTGCCAGCAGCTGGGACAGGGGGCCCAATGAGCAGTTCTTC	CASSWDRGPNEQFF
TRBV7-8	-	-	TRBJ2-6	TGTGCCAGCAGCTCGGAGGACAACGGGGCCAACGTCCTGACTTTC	CASSSEDNGANVLTF
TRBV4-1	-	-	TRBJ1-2	TGCGCCAGCAGCTCCCCGGGTGGGGGGCGAGGCTACACCTTC	CASSSPGGGRGYTF
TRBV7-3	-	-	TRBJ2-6	TGTGCCAGCAGCTTAGGGACGGGAGTACTGTCTGGGGCCAACGTCCTGACTTTC	CASSLGTGVLSGANVLTF
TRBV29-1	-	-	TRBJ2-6	TGCAGCGCCGGAGCGTCATCTGGGGCCAACGTCCTGACTTTC	CSAGASSGANVLTF
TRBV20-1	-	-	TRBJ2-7	TGCAGTGCTATTTCCGGGACGCAATTGGCCTACGAGCAGTACTTC	CSAISGTQLAYEQYF
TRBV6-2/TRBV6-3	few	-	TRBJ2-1	TGTGCCAGCAGTTACTTCCGGGACTACAATGAGCAGTTCTTC	CASSYFRDYNEQFF